The 23 T cell receptor beta chains reported below all come from one sample, sequenced in a study of T cell responses to AZD1222 COVID-19 vaccine. The method was immunoSEQ multiplex PCR; TCRdb's version includes in-frame clones alone and lacks a portion of them. The sample has 100,000 to 150,000 clones; roughly nine tenths are singletons. The source material was peripheral blood, sampled on day 0 of AZD1222 vaccination. All receptors derive from an adult in good health.

V gene TRBV6-5 combines with J gene TRBJ2-5; 7 nucleotides line up with TRBD1. This CDR3 region has 14 residues. Trimming cost V 6 bases and J 5 bases; bases outside gene matches: 9. Looked up from germline, CDR1 is MNHEY and CDR2 is SVGAGI. The CDR3 sequence: CASSGTDGRETQYF. The CDR3 nucleotides are TGTGCCAGCAGCGGGACAGACGGACGGGAGACCCAGTACTTC.

The J gene is TRBJ2-1, the V gene TRBV10-2; D might be TRBD1 or TRBD2, each matching 5 bases. The V and J ends lost 8 bases and 4 bases respectively, with 9 bases between them. Germline lookup yields CDR1 WSHSY and CDR2 SAAADI. CDR3 size: 12 residues. The CDR3 DNA reads TGCGCCAGCGGGGGAATTTACAATGAGCAGTTCTTC. Translating gives CASGGIYNEQFF.

The sample holds a few counts of this clone. This chain connects TRBV9 to TRBJ1-2; perhaps TRBD1 as D (5 bases). The germline V and J ends were trimmed by 0 bases and 4 bases, with 10 bases remaining between them. The CDR3 has 14 residues. The germline V gene encodes CDR1 SGDLS and CDR2 YYNGEE. The CDR3 nucleotides are TGTGCCAGCAGCGTAGAGGTCGGGACCTATGGCTACACCTTC. Its translation: CASSVEVGTYGYTF.

This chain connects TRBV15 to TRBJ2-3; 10 bases are shared with TRBD1. This CDR3 is built from 17 residues. Trimming took 5 bases from V and 6 from J; bases not matched to a gene: 14. Germline values: CDR1 LNHNV, CDR2 YYDKDF (reference sequence). The CDR3 DNA reads TGTGCCACCAGCCGACAGGGGGCCGGTTCGGGGGTCGATACGCAGTATTTT. It is translated as CATSRQGAGSGVDTQYF.

The chain employs TRBV12-5 and TRBJ1-1; D is unclear. The CDR3 is 14 amino acids. The ends were cut back, 5 bases at V and 3 bases at J, with 13 bases in the middle. Germline CDR1 is LGHNT and CDR2 is FRNRAP. CDR3 DNA: TGTGCTAGTGGTCGGACCAGCTGGGACACTGAAGCTTTCTTT. Translation: CASGRTSWDTEAFF. The full variable domain, completed using reference TRBV12-5 and TRBJ1-1, is DARVTQTPRHKVTEMGQEVTMRCQPILGHNTVFWYRQTMMQGLELLAYFRNRAPLDDSGMPKDRFSAEMPDATLATLKIQPSEPRDSAVYFCASGRTSWDTEAFFGQGTRLTVV.

The rearrangement links TRBV5-1 to TRBJ2-7, with D unresolved. The length of the CDR3 is 12 residues. Germline-derived CDR1 and CDR2 are SGHRS and YFSETQ. Trimming stripped 0 bases from V and 6 bases from J, with 7 bases between. The CDR3 protein is CASSLDGAEQYF. The CDR3 DNA reads TGCGCCAGCAGCTTGGATGGCGCCGAGCAGTACTTC.

This clone was observed a handful of times. J is TRBJ2-7 and V is TRBV12-3 or TRBV12-4, with unresolved D. Deletions cut 3 bases from V and 2 bases from J, with 5 bases between. The CDR3 sequence is 12 residues long. Written as DNA, the CDR3 is TGTGCCAGCAGTTTTACAACCTACGAGCAGTACTTC. Its protein product is CASSFTTYEQYF.

This chain joins TRBV6-5 and TRBJ2-7; TRBD1 matches 12 bases. V shed 7 bases, J shed 7 bases, and the junction held 8 bases outside the gene matches. This CDR3 has 14 amino acids. From germline, CDR1 is MNHEY and CDR2 SVGAGI. CDR3 loop: CASISPGQGAEQYF. For the CDR3, the DNA is TGTGCCAGCATCTCACCGGGACAGGGGGCAGAGCAGTACTTC.

V and J are TRBV29-1 and TRBJ2-5; TRBD2 aligns across 7 bases. Germline V lookup: CDR1 SQVTM, CDR2 ANQGSEA. This CDR3 has 13 residues. The V and J ends lost 7 bases and 7 bases, in that order; junction bases with no gene match: 12. The CDR3 loop reads CSGVTSKLGTQYF. As DNA, the CDR3 is TGCAGCGGGGTGACTAGCAAGTTAGGGACCCAGTACTTC.

The genes are TRBV2 and TRBJ1-2; the D gene is possibly TRBD1 (5 bases). The germline V and J ends were trimmed by 1 base and 0 bases, with 9 bases remaining between them. The germline V gene has CDR1 SNHLY and CDR2 FYNNEI. The CDR3 covers 15 residues. CDR3 in amino acids: CASSEGQGSNYGYTF. CDR3 DNA: TGTGCCAGCAGTGAAGGGCAGGGCTCTAACTATGGCTACACCTTC.

V is TRBV11-2 and J is TRBJ1-1; D not certain. Germline CDR1 SGHAT, CDR2 FQNNGV. The CDR3 consists of 11 residues. Trimming left V 4 bases short and J 7 bases short, with 7 bases between. The CDR3 region has the DNA TGTGCCAGCAGCTGGCGGCTTGAAGCTTTCTTT. Its translation: CASSWRLEAFF.

This rearrangement joins TRBV18 to TRBJ2-5; the match to TRBD2 covers 10 bases. Germline assignment: CDR1 KGHSH and CDR2 LQKENI. The V segment lost 6 bases and the J segment 4 bases; nucleotides outside the gene matches: 8. This CDR3 has 15 amino acids. Here the CDR3 DNA reads TGTGCCAGCTCCACCGGGACTAGCGTAGGAGAGACCCAGTACTTC. As protein: CASSTGTSVGETQYF.

V is TRBV19 and J is TRBJ1-5; D is possibly TRBD1 (6 bases). CDR1 and CDR2 (germline): LNHDA, SQIVND (reference sequence). The germline V and J ends were trimmed by 7 bases and 2 bases, with 12 bases remaining between them. The CDR3 totals 14 residues. Here the CDR3 DNA reads TGTGCCAGTATGGCAAGACAGGGCAATCAGCCCCAGCATTTT. Translation gives CASMARQGNQPQHF.

The rearrangement uses TRBV9 and TRBJ2-2; D is perhaps TRBD2 (5 bases). This CDR3 has 17 amino acids. V was trimmed by 0 bases and J by 2 bases, leaving 14 bases between them. Germline V gene lookup returns CDR1 SGDLS and CDR2 YYNGEE. In DNA form, the CDR3 reads TGTGCCAGCAGCGTAGAAGGGAGTAGGAAAAACACCGGGGAGCTGTTTTTT. It yields the protein CASSVEGSRKNTGELFF.

V gene TRBV30 combines with J gene TRBJ2-5; D is perhaps TRBD1 (5 bases). Per the germline V gene, CDR1 is GTSNPN and CDR2 is SVGIG (reference sequence). The CDR3 is 12 amino acids. The V end was cut by 8 bases, the J end by 5 bases, with 15 bases between. Written as DNA, the CDR3 is TGTGCCCGTGGGGCGGATTGGGAGACCCAGTACTTC. Translation: CARGADWETQYF.

The rearrangement links TRBV28 to TRBJ1-4; D ambiguous. This CDR3 has 13 residues. V was trimmed by 6 bases and J by 0 bases, leaving 5 bases between them. Germline CDR1 reads MDHEN; CDR2 reads SYDVKM. The CDR3 is CASRTATNEKLFF. DNA of the CDR3: TGTGCCAGCAGAACAGCAACTAATGAAAAACTGTTTTTT.

The chain recombines TRBV12-5 with TRBJ1-5, with TRBD1 matching 7 bases. Germline loops: CDR1 LGHNT, CDR2 FRNRAP. This CDR3 comprises 14 residues. Trimming at V came to 5 bases and at J to 3 bases, leaving 4 bases not matched to a gene. The CDR3 nucleotides read TGTGCTAGTGGTCGCGGGACAGACAATCAGCCCCAGCATTTT. This encodes CASGRGTDNQPQHF.

The DNA for the CDR3 is TGCGCCAGCAGCTTGGCGGGACAAGATGGTGGCTACACCTTC. This codes for CASSLAGQDGGYTF. The V call is TRBV5-1, the J call TRBJ1-2; tentatively, D is TRBD1 (6 bases). V lost 0 bases, J lost 7 bases, and 13 bases lay in between. CDR1 is SGHRS and CDR2 is YFSETQ in the germline V gene. The CDR3 has 14 amino acids.

The V gene is TRBV6-5, the J gene TRBJ1-2; D possibly corresponds to TRBD1 (5 bases). The CDR3 length is 12 residues. Germline assignment: CDR1 MNHEY and CDR2 SVGAGI. V was trimmed by 7 bases and J by 6 bases, leaving 12 bases between them. The CDR3 DNA follows: TGTGCCAGCACCACAGGATTGGATGGCTACACCTTC. Residues: CASTTGLDGYTF.

This chain links TRBV19 with TRBJ1-2; the match to TRBD1 covers 8 bases. Trimming at V came to 6 bases and at J to 2 bases, leaving 8 bases not matched to a gene. The CDR3 is made up of 15 amino acids. Germline V lookup: CDR1 LNHDA, CDR2 SQIVND (reference sequence). This chain's CDR3 is CASRLPGQANYGYTF. Written as DNA, the CDR3 is TGTGCCAGTAGGTTACCGGGACAGGCGAACTATGGCTACACCTTC.

The gene calls are TRBV29-1 and TRBJ1-1; D not resolved. Trimming left V 0 bases short and J 8 bases short, with 10 bases between. CDR1 and CDR2 from the germline V gene are SQVTM and ANQGSEA. This CDR3 has 12 amino acids. The CDR3 region is CSVEDPAREAFF. CDR3 coding DNA: TGCAGCGTTGAAGATCCGGCCAGGGAAGCTTTCTTT.

The chain combines TRBV7-3 with TRBJ2-7, with 7 bases lining up with TRBD1. Per the germline V gene, CDR1 is SGHTA and CDR2 is FQGTGA. V dropped 2 bases and J dropped 0; count of bases not matched to a gene: 4. This CDR3 comprises 15 residues. Written as DNA, the CDR3 is TGTGCCAGCAGCTTACCGGACAGGTCCTCCTACGAGCAGTACTTC. This translates into CASSLPDRSSYEQYF.

This chain uses TRBV2 with TRBJ1-3, with D unclear. Trimming took 1 base from V and 0 from J, leaving 7 bases between them. This CDR3 has 15 amino acids. Per germline, CDR1 SNHLY and CDR2 FYNNEI. CDR3 region: CASSEGGYSGNTIYF. The DNA of the CDR3 is TGTGCCAGCAGTGAAGGAGGTTACTCTGGAAACACCATATATTTT.